This T cell receptor (beta chain) came from a study of CD8 T cells in ankylosing spondylitis. Germline V gene data show CDR1 as SGHDT and CDR2 as YYEEEE. The CDR3 covers 13 residues. The V end was cut by 0 bases, the J end by 5 bases, with 9 bases between. This clonotype was detected only a few times. Its target is unknown. Study-level results: A motif in TCR beta, a set of eight or nine highly homologous variants, appeared characteristic of ankylosing spondylitis blood.

One entry per CDR3 protein, called by TCRdb with MiXCR from the 5' RACE reads. The sample has around 490,000 distinct CDR3 sequences, about 5.7% seen once. This TCR was sampled from a male donor with ankylosing spondylitis. The specimen was blood, either unsorted or a sorted T cell fraction (not recorded which). J is TRBJ2-7 and V is TRBV5-6; no clear D. This CDR3 is CASSLAISHEQYF. CDR3 DNA sequence: TGTGCCAGCAGCTTGGCGATTTCCCACGAGCAGTACTTC.